These 32 T cell receptor beta chains originate from one sample sequenced in a study of T-cell reconstitution after alpha-beta-depleted transplantation in children. Construction of the TCRbeta library involved unique molecular identifiers. TCRdb passed the PCR reads through MiXCR, listing each CDR3 protein once. The sample lists 700,000 to 850,000 distinct CDR3 sequences, less than 20% occurring once. This sample comprised PBMCs, mostly from graft donor cells, obtained 360 days after TCRalphabeta/CD19-depleted stem cell transplant. The source is a male patient aged 5 to 17 who had a stem cell transplant for acute lymphoblastic leukemia, so the T cells may come from the graft donor.

This clonotype has only a few counts. The chain uses TRBV10-3 and TRBJ2-7, with a tentative D call TRBD2 (6 bases). Germline CDR1 is ENHRY and CDR2 is SYGVKD. The CDR3 has 12 residues. With 6 bases removed from V and 4 bases from J, the gap between germline ends came to 10 bases. Written as DNA, the CDR3 is TGTGCCATCAGCGGGAGTCGGTACGAGCAGTACTTC. Its translation: CAISGSRYEQYF.

In its sample, this clonotype was seen many times. V and J are TRBV5-1 and TRBJ2-7, with 9 nucleotides matching TRBD2. The CDR3 runs to 14 residues. Germline V gene sequence: CDR1 SGHRS, CDR2 YFSETQ. V was pared by 6 bases and J by 5 bases, with 9 bases of the junction left unmatched. CDR3 protein: CASTPGLAFHEQYF. The CDR3 region has the DNA TGCGCCAGCACCCCGGGACTAGCTTTCCACGAGCAGTACTTC.

The chain has TRBV28 and TRBJ2-3; D is unclear. Trimming removed 3 bases from V and 2 bases from J, with 12 bases in between. Per germline, CDR1 MDHEN and CDR2 SYDVKM. The CDR3 covers 15 residues. The CDR3 loop is CASSFWPGVTDTQYF. The DNA of the CDR3 is TGTGCCAGCAGTTTCTGGCCGGGTGTCACAGATACGCAGTATTTT.

The rearrangement joins TRBV11-1 to TRBJ2-1; 7 nucleotides align to TRBD2. Germline CDR1 is SGHAT and CDR2 is FQDESV (reference sequence). The CDR3 has 16 amino acids. Trimming removed 5 bases from V and 2 bases from J; junction bases left unmatched: 9. The CDR3 here is CASSATLAKPYNEQFF. Written as DNA, the CDR3 is TGTGCCAGCAGCGCCACACTAGCGAAACCCTACAATGAGCAGTTCTTC.

The sample holds a few counts of this clonotype. The chain links TRBV5-1 to TRBJ2-1, with TRBD1 matching 7 bases. Germline values: CDR1 SGHRS, CDR2 YFSETQ. V lost 4 bases to trimming and J lost 0 bases; unmatched junction nucleotides: 16. The CDR3 is made up of 19 amino acids. CDR3 in amino acids: CASSPIRDRVLYSYNEQFF. The CDR3 bases are TGCGCCAGCAGCCCGATTCGTGACAGGGTATTATACTCCTACAATGAGCAGTTCTTC.

The chain combines TRBV4-1 with TRBJ2-3; 11 bases fit TRBD2. This CDR3 region has 15 residues. Germline V gene data show CDR1 as MGHRA and CDR2 as YSYEKL. V gave up 4 bases and J gave up 8 bases; unmatched junction bases: 8. The DNA for the CDR3 is TGCGCCAGCAGCCCCATGGGACTAGCGGACCCTACGCAGTATTTT. This encodes CASSPMGLADPTQYF.

The chain recombines TRBV4-1 with TRBJ2-4; 14 bases are shared with TRBD2. The CDR3 covers 17 residues. Germline loops: CDR1 MGHRA, CDR2 YSYEKL. With V trimmed by 2 bases and J by 9 bases, 9 bases remained unmatched. CDR3 region: CASSQFETSGRATIQYF. The CDR3 DNA follows: TGCGCCAGCAGCCAATTCGAGACTAGCGGGAGGGCAACCATTCAGTACTTC.

The J gene is TRBJ2-1, the V gene TRBV20-1, with 11 bases identical to TRBD2. After removal of 4 bases from V and 1 base from J, the junction contained 6 bases not matched to a gene. CDR3 size: 16 residues. Germline CDR1 DFQATT, CDR2 SNEGSKA (reference sequence). The CDR3 bases are TGCAGTGCTACCCCGGGACTAGCGGAATCCTACAATGAGCAGTTCTTC. It encodes CSATPGLAESYNEQFF.

The table lists this clonotype with a few counts. The J gene is TRBJ2-7, the V gene TRBV6-1; D ambiguous. The length of the CDR3 is 16 residues. Trimming took 10 bases from V and 0 from J, leaving 22 bases between them. Germline V gene data show CDR1 as MNHNS and CDR2 as SASEGT. The CDR3 loop is CATQPPGALSSYEQYF. The CDR3 DNA is TGTGCCACTCAACCCCCAGGAGCCCTTAGCTCCTACGAGCAGTACTTC.

The chain employs TRBV7-9 and TRBJ2-6; D is perhaps TRBD1 or TRBD2 (5 bases each). Germline V gene data show CDR1 as SEHNR and CDR2 as FQNEAQ (reference sequence). V lost 5 bases and J 0 bases, leaving 14 bases between the germline ends. CDR3 length: 17 residues. CDR3 residues: CASSTGRMSSGANVLTF. CDR3 DNA sequence: TGTGCCAGCAGCACGGGACGGATGAGCTCTGGGGCCAACGTCCTGACTTTC.

This clonotype was seen a handful of times. V gene TRBV7-6 combines with J gene TRBJ2-2; TRBD2 agrees at 7 bases. Unmatched junction bases numbered 12, after V lost 5 bases and J lost 0 bases. Germline loops: CDR1 SGHVS, CDR2 FNYEAQ. The CDR3 runs 18 residues. CDR3 in DNA: TGTGCCAGCAGCCTCACCCCTTCCAGCGGGACGAACACCGGGGAGCTGTTTTTT. It encodes CASSLTPSSGTNTGELFF.

This clonotype has just a few counts. The chain uses TRBV4-1 and TRBJ2-7; TRBD2 is a possible D gene (6 bases). Trimming pared 2 bases from V and 3 bases from J, leaving 11 bases between. The CDR3 length is 14 residues. Germline values: CDR1 MGHRA, CDR2 YSYEKL. The chain's CDR3 is CASSQPSENYEQYF. The CDR3 nucleotides are TGCGCCAGCAGCCAACCTAGCGAGAACTACGAGCAGTACTTC.

This clonotype was seen at least ten times. The chain couples TRBV20-1 to TRBJ2-2; D possibly corresponds to TRBD2 (5 bases). The V end was cut by 1 base, the J end by 0 bases, with 6 bases between. The V gene's germline CDR1 is DFQATT and CDR2 SNEGSKA (reference sequence). This CDR3 is built from 14 residues. CDR3 loop: CSARGGPNTGELFF. The CDR3 region has the DNA TGCAGTGCTAGAGGCGGGCCGAACACCGGGGAGCTGTTTTTT.

This clonotype was seen only a few times. The V gene is TRBV7-3, the J gene TRBJ1-6, with D unclear. Per the germline V gene, CDR1 is SGHTA and CDR2 is FQGTGA. This CDR3 is 13 amino acids long. Trimming removed 2 bases at V and 10 bases at J, with 9 bases between. CDR3 nucleotides: TGTGCCAGCAGCTTAGGCGAGTTATCACCCCTCCACTTT. Protein: CASSLGELSPLHF.

The V gene is TRBV7-9, the J gene TRBJ1-4; 8 bases line up with TRBD1. This CDR3 comprises 17 residues. The germline gives CDR1 SEHNR, CDR2 FQNEAQ (reference sequence). The trim removed 1 base at V and 2 bases at J, leaving 6 bases unmatched. CDR3 in DNA: TGTGCCAGCAGCTTAGGGACAGGGAGAGGCACTAATGAAAAACTGTTTTTT. Its translation: CASSLGTGRGTNEKLFF.

The chain has TRBV5-1 and TRBJ2-6; D gene ambiguous. Trimming shortened V by 2 bases and J by 0 bases, and 9 bases separated the two germline ends. Germline lookup yields CDR1 SGHRS and CDR2 YFSETQ. The CDR3 sequence is 16 residues long. The CDR3 sequence is CASSLGYNSGANVLTF. The CDR3, as DNA: TGCGCCAGCAGCTTAGGATATAACTCTGGGGCCAACGTCCTGACTTTC.

This clonotype was counted between two and nine times. V and J are TRBV4-2 and TRBJ2-7, with TRBD1 identical over 10 bases. The length of the CDR3 is 17 residues. V lost 0 bases, J lost 3 bases, and 8 bases stayed unmatched. CDR1 is LGHNA and CDR2 is YNFKEQ in the germline V gene. For the CDR3, the DNA is TGTGCCAGCAGCCAAGATCGCCACGGGACAGGGGACTACGAGCAGTACTTC. The encoded protein is CASSQDRHGTGDYEQYF.

This clonotype was counted a few times. V usage is TRBV6-6 and J usage is TRBJ2-7; the match to TRBD1 covers 7 bases. The CDR3 covers 13 residues. The V segment lost 8 bases and the J segment 6 bases; nucleotides outside the gene matches: 10. Germline assignment: CDR1 MNHNY and CDR2 SVGAGI (reference sequence). The CDR3 region is CASSGTEGREQYF. In DNA, the CDR3 is TGTGCCAGCTCCGGGACAGAAGGTCGCGAGCAGTACTTC.

The table lists this clonotype with a count of one. CDR3 sequence (DNA): TGTGCCAGCACCCTAGTTGGACAGGGCTACAATGAGCAGTTCTTC. This translates into CASTLVGQGYNEQFF. J is TRBJ2-1 and V is TRBV27, with 8 positions matching TRBD1. The V segment lost 7 bases and the J segment 3 bases; nucleotides outside the gene matches: 8. Germline CDR1 reads MNHEY; CDR2 reads SMNVEV (reference sequence). The CDR3 totals 15 residues.

This clonotype was detected only a few times. The chain carries TRBV5-1 and TRBJ2-1; D tentatively fits TRBD1 or TRBD2 (7 bases each). CDR3 size: 14 residues. V was pared by 6 bases and J by 3 bases, with 13 bases between. Germline V lookup: CDR1 SGHRS, CDR2 YFSETQ. This chain's CDR3 is CASTRGGIYNEQFF. Here the CDR3 DNA reads TGCGCCAGCACCAGGGGGGGGATCTACAATGAGCAGTTCTTC.

The sample holds many counts of this clonotype. The chain combines TRBV4-1 with TRBJ2-7; D ambiguous. This CDR3 region has 14 residues. The ends were cut back, 2 bases at V and 1 base at J, with 9 bases in the middle. Germline assignment: CDR1 MGHRA and CDR2 YSYEKL. CDR3 protein: CASSQTTGSYEQYF. For the CDR3, the DNA is TGCGCCAGCAGCCAAACGACTGGATCCTACGAGCAGTACTTC.

The genes are TRBV4-1 and TRBJ2-1, with TRBD1 as a possible D gene (5 bases). This CDR3 spans 16 amino acids. Trimming removed 1 base at V and 1 base at J, with 11 bases between. The germline V gene has CDR1 MGHRA and CDR2 YSYEKL. The CDR3 DNA sequence: TGCGCCAGCAGCCAAGGGACACTGGCTTCCTACAATGAGCAGTTCTTC. Translated: CASSQGTLASYNEQFF.

This chain connects TRBV24-1 to TRBJ2-2; the D is unclear. With 3 bases removed from V and 7 bases from J, the gap between germline ends came to 8 bases. CDR3 length equals 13 residues. CDR1 is KGHDR and CDR2 is SFDVKD in the germline V gene. The CDR3 protein is CATSDAWGGELFF. In DNA form, the CDR3 reads TGTGCCACCAGTGATGCCTGGGGCGGGGAGCTGTTTTTT.

Only a few counts were recorded for this clonotype. The rearrangement uses TRBV7-3 and TRBJ2-1; D is perhaps TRBD2 (6 bases). Looked up from germline, CDR1 is SGHTA and CDR2 is FQGTGA. The V end was cut by 2 bases, the J end by 4 bases, with 15 bases between. This CDR3 has 16 amino acids. CDR3 bases: TGTGCCAGCAGCTTATATATCGGGGGAGCTTACAATGAGCAGTTCTTC. It encodes CASSLYIGGAYNEQFF.

V and J are TRBV5-5 and TRBJ2-5, with 9 bases fitting TRBD2. Per the germline V gene, CDR1 is SGHKS and CDR2 is YYEKEE (reference sequence). CDR3 length equals 16 residues. V lost 3 bases and J lost 5; bases outside the gene matches: 11. The CDR3 coding sequence is TGTGCCAGCAGCTGGATGGCGGGAGGGCCTCCCGAGACCCAGTACTTC. Protein sequence: CASSWMAGGPPETQYF.

This clonotype was counted at least ten times. An end of the junction does not agree with germline; a read error may underlie this. V gene TRBV7-9 combines with J gene TRBJ1-1, with a possible D match to TRBD1 (6 bases). The CDR3 totals 13 residues. CDR1 and CDR2 (germline): SEHNR, FQNEAQ (reference sequence). In DNA form, the CDR3 reads TGCGCCAGCAGCTTTGGAGGGGGCACTGAAGCTTTCTTT. This codes for CASSFGGGTEAFF.

The chain recombines TRBV6-1 with TRBJ1-1; 7 nucleotides agree with TRBD1. Trimming at V came to 4 bases and at J to 4 bases, leaving 6 bases not matched to a gene. Germline V lookup: CDR1 MNHNS, CDR2 SASEGT. The CDR3 consists of 14 residues. CDR3 coding DNA: TGTGCCAGCAGTGGACAGGGAGGGAGCACTGAAGCTTTCTTT. It specifies CASSGQGGSTEAFF.

This clonotype was recorded many times. The genes are TRBV5-1 and TRBJ2-2, with 11 bases that match TRBD2. In germline, CDR1 is SGHRS, CDR2 YFSETQ. CDR3 size: 19 residues. V lost 1 base and J lost 1; bases outside the gene matches: 9. The CDR3 loop reads CASSLSVAGGPGNTGELFF. In DNA form, the CDR3 reads TGCGCCAGCAGCTTGTCAGTAGCGGGAGGGCCTGGGAACACCGGGGAGCTGTTTTTT.

The chain is built from TRBV5-1 and TRBJ1-4; D uncertain. Germline V gene sequence: CDR1 SGHRS, CDR2 YFSETQ. The ends were cut back, 8 bases at V and 7 bases at J, with 12 bases in the middle. This CDR3 has 12 amino acids. The CDR3 region is CARGNTSEKLFF. The CDR3 region has the DNA TGCGCCAGGGGGAATACCTCTGAAAAACTGTTTTTT. The full variable domain, rest sourced from reference TRBV5-1 and TRBJ1-4, is KAGVTQTPRYLIKTRGQQVTLSCSPISGHRSVSWYQQTPGQGLQFLFEYFSETQRNKGNFPGRFSGRQFSNSRSEMNVSTLELGDSALYLCARGNTSEKLFFGSGTQLSVL.

Here the CDR3 DNA reads TGTGCCAGCAGCTTAGTCCCAGGGCTAGGCTACGAGCAGTACTTC. Translating gives CASSLVPGLGYEQYF. The gene calls are TRBV7-2 and TRBJ2-7; D is perhaps TRBD1 (5 bases). Per the germline V gene, CDR1 is SGHTA and CDR2 is FQGNSA. V shed 1 base and J shed 3 bases, with 13 bases lying between them. The CDR3 is 15 residues long.

This clonotype was picked up a small number of times. This chain joins TRBV29-1 and TRBJ2-7, with 15 positions matching TRBD2. The CDR3 totals 15 residues. Germline loops: CDR1 SQVTM, CDR2 ANQGSEA. V lost 1 base, J lost 6 bases, and 4 bases stayed unmatched. For the CDR3, the DNA is TGCAGCGTTGAAGGTCCGGGACTAGCGGGGGGCGAGCAGTACTTC. It is translated as CSVEGPGLAGGEQYF.

This clonotype turned up a few times. The J gene is TRBJ2-5, the V gene TRBV13, with no clear D. CDR1 is PRHDT and CDR2 is FYEKMQ in the germline V gene (reference sequence). The CDR3 contains 13 residues. Trimming left V 1 base short and J 0 bases short, with 3 bases between. CDR3 DNA sequence: TGTGCCAGCAGCTTAGACGACCAAGAGACCCAGTACTTC. This translates into CASSLDDQETQYF.